This T cell receptor (beta chain) was recovered during a study of shared clonotypes between healthy human individuals. V lost 1 base, J lost 0 bases, and 13 bases lay in between. The CDR3 length is 18 residues. The germline V gene has CDR1 SGHTA and CDR2 FQGNSA. The repertoire was sequenced with immunoSEQ multiplex PCR; TCRdb's copy has only in-frame clones and lacks some. The sample has roughly 2.5 million clones; approximately 94% are singletons. This sequence originates from a man aged 18 to 30 in good health. Material: naive CD4+ T cells sorted from blood. Subset described: CD45RA+ positively selected. This chain connects TRBV7-2 to TRBJ2-6, with no clear D. The CDR3 DNA is TGTGCCAGCAGCTTAGAATGGCTATTGAGCTCTGGGGCCAACGTCCTGACTTTC. As protein: CASSLEWLLSSGANVLTF.